This TCR beta chain was retrieved from a study of T cell repertoires in cytomegalovirus infection. Study-wide background: Newly reported HLA-C-restricted and thoroughly characterized HLA-B-restricted CMV epitopes were employed. Shared public TCR beta signatures pointed to both CMV infection and a matching HLA type. Notes on the study in general: Clonotype analysis showed dominance of the ex vivo response by HLA-C-restricted CMV-specific TCR beta clonotypes. Public TCR beta family frequency separated CMV-and-HLA carriers, including in an independent cohort.

Germline CDR1 and CDR2: MNHEY and SVGAGI. The CDR3 sequence is 15 residues long. In TCRdb, the reads were re-called with MiXCR into one record per CDR3 protein. The sample has some 43,000 distinct CDR3 sequences; about a fifth are singletons. As for this clonotype: Its specificity is unknown. One junction end disagrees with the germline gene, perhaps due to a read error.

Here the sequenced sample was CD8+ T cells from cultured PBMCs, taken from culture after CMV antigen stimulation. This clonotype was obtained from a human donor in good health (CMV status not recorded). Some clones in this sample may be carry-over from other donors' samples. The V gene is TRBV6-5, the J gene TRBJ2-2, with a weak D call TRBD2 (6 bases). CDR3 in DNA: TGTGTCAGCAGTTATATTAGCGGAGCAACCGGGGAGCTGTTTTTT. Translating gives CVSSYISGATGELFF.